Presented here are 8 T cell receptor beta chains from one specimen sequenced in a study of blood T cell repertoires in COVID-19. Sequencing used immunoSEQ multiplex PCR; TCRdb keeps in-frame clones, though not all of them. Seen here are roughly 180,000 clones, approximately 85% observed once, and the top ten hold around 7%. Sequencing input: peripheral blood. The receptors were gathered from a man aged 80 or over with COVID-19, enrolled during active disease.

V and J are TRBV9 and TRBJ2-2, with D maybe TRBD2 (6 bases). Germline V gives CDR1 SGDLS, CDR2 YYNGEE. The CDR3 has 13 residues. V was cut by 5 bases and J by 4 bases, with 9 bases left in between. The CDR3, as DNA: TGTGCCAGCAGGTTAGCGGCCACCGGGGAGCTGTTTTTT. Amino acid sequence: CASRLAATGELFF.

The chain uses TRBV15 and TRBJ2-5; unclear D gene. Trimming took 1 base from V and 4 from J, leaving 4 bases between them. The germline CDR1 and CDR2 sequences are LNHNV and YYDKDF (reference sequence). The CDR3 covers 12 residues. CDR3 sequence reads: CATSRAGETQYF. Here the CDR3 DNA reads TGTGCCACCAGCAGAGCAGGAGAGACCCAGTACTTC.

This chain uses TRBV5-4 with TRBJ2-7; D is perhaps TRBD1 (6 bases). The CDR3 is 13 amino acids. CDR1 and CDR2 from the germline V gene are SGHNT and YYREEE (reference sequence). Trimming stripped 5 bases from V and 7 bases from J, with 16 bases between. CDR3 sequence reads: CASRNGTFGEQYF. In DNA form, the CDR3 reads TGTGCCAGCAGAAACGGGACATTTGGGGAGCAGTACTTC.

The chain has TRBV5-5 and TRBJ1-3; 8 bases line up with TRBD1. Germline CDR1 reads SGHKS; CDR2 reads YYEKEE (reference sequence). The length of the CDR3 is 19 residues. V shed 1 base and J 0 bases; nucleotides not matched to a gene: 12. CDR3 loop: CASSLWDRQLPNSGNTIYF. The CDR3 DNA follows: TGTGCCAGCAGCTTGTGGGACAGGCAGTTGCCGAACTCTGGAAACACCATATATTTT.

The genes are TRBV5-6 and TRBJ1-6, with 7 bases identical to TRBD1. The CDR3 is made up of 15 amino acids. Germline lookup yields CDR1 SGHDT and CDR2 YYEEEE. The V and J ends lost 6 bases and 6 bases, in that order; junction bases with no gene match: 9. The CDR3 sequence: CASTEGGQSNSPLHF. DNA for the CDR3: TGTGCCAGCACCGAAGGGGGACAGAGTAATTCACCCCTCCACTTT.

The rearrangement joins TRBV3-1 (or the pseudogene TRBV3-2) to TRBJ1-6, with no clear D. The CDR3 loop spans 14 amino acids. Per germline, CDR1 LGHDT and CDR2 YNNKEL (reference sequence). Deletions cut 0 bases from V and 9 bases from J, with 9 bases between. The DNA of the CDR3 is TGTGCCAGCAGCCAAGAAGTACGGGGTTCACCCCTCCACTTT. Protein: CASSQEVRGSPLHF.

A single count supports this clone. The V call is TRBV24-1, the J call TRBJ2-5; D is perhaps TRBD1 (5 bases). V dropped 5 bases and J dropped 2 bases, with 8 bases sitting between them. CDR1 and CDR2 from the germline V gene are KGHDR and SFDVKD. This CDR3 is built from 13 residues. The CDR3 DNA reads TGTGCCACCAGTGTAGGGGCTCAAGAGACCCAGTACTTC. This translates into CATSVGAQETQYF.

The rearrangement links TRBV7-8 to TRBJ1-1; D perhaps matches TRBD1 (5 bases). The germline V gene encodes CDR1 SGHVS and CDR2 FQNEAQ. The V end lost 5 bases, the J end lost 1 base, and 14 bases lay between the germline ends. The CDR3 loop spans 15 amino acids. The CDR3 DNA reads TGTGCCAGCAGCCAGGACGGACACCCGAACACTGAAGCTTTCTTT. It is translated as CASSQDGHPNTEAFF. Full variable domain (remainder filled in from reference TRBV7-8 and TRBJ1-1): GAGVSQSPRYKVAKRGQDVALRCDPISGHVSLFWYQQALGQGPEFLTYFQNEAQLDKSGLPSDRFFAERPEGSVSTLKIQRTQQEDSAVYLCASSQDGHPNTEAFFGQGTRLTVV.